Sequencing of this TCR beta chain was carried out in a study of blood T cell repertoires in COVID-19. Cohort allocation depended upon clinical history that participants reported. The assay was immunoSEQ multiplex PCR, and TCRdb's table has in-frame clones only and misses some. The sample has a few hundred thousand clones, approximately 90% seen once; the top ten hold around 1.5%. This TCR was sampled from a woman under 30 who had been exposed to COVID-19. The material sequenced was PBMCs or T cells enriched from blood (not recorded which).

This CDR3 is CSVEEGGEKGKLFF. The CDR3 DNA is TGCAGCGTTGAAGAGGGCGGGGAAAAGGGAAAACTGTTTTTT. The J gene is TRBJ1-4, the V gene TRBV29-1; D remains unclear. The V and J ends lost 0 bases and 10 bases respectively, with 15 bases between them. The length of the CDR3 is 14 residues. The germline gives CDR1 SQVTM, CDR2 ANQGSEA.